This TCR beta chain stems from a study of blood T cell repertoires in COVID-19 (TCRdb year 2020). Describing the broader study: The collaborator samples originated in the United States, Italy and Spain and spanned the acute and convalescent phases of COVID-19. The material from the prospective study consisted of cDNA or gDNA derived from T cells, B-cell-depleted T cells, or PBMCs. The repertoires were released in a freely available public database intended as a resource for research on the immune response to SARS-CoV-2. Where available, HLA class I and class II types were taken from metadata supplied by the sample provider and were not determined by assay-based typing. The samples were drawn from two sources: the first 160 participants of the ongoing ImmuneRACE study, and fewer than 1,500 subjects contributed by 6 global collaborators. Nearly every sample came with metadata listing a de-identified subject ID, COVID-19 status, age in years and sex. Subjects who had been exposed to COVID-19, were actively infected with it, or had recovered from it provided the deeply sampled blood TCRbeta repertoires that made up the dataset.

In regard to this clone: No antigen is known for it. No base qualities exist here, and no much larger clone lies one base off it.

The research as a whole found: How much clinical and demographic metadata was included differed by source and by participant, and the metadata was provided uncurated.

The collaborating institutions used their own protocols to collect whole blood in K2EDTA tubes. For TCRbeta analysis, collaborator samples were shipped as frozen whole blood, as isolated PBMCs, or as DNA extracted from either sample type. Between the V and J ends, shortened by 4 bases and 2 bases respectively, the junction contains 9 bases. There are 14 amino acids in the CDR3, from cysteine to phenylalanine inclusive. The kept DNA is CDR3 alone, 42 bases in frame from the first base. CDR1 GTSNPN and CDR2 SVGIG are derived from the germline V gene (reference sequence). TCRbeta CDR3 regions were amplified from genomic DNA by means of the immunoSEQ Assay, a bias-controlled multiplex PCR. The source study handled its data this way. The number of nucleated cells in each sample was estimated from the amplification of reference gene primers within the assay. To quantify the absolute abundance of each unique TCRbeta CDR3 rearrangement, sequence reads were collapsed and filtered. For each sample, productive Simpson clonality was calculated as the square root of Simpson's diversity index across productive rearrangements. Here the immuneACCESS table is served through TCRdb, limited to in-frame sequences with V and J called. Missing clones are a known gap in these copies; in checked studies unresolved V genes cover under half, and the rest lacks a known reason. The V and J calls and clone size come from that table; D and trimming were worked out from the DNA. The sample profile shows 210,000 or so clones; around nine tenths of them were found once. The ten largest clones add up to 2.5% to 3% of the sample.

This receptor was identified in a woman aged 55-69 years with acute or convalescent COVID-19. Sample: peripheral blood. The chain is made from TRBV30 and TRBJ2-6, with TRBD1 perhaps the D gene, on 5 matching bases. The CDR3 loop reads CAWTWGAGANVLTF. At the DNA level, the sequence is TGTGCCTGGACCTGGGGCGCTGGGGCCAACGTCCTGACTTTC. With all but the CDR3 taken from the reference TRBV30 and TRBJ2-6 genes, the full variable domain is: SQTIHQWPATLVQPVGSPLSLECTVEGTSNPNLYWYRQAAGRGLQLLFYSVGIGQISSEVPQNLSASRPQDRQFILSSKKLLLSDSGFYLCAWTWGAGANVLTFGAGSRLTVL.